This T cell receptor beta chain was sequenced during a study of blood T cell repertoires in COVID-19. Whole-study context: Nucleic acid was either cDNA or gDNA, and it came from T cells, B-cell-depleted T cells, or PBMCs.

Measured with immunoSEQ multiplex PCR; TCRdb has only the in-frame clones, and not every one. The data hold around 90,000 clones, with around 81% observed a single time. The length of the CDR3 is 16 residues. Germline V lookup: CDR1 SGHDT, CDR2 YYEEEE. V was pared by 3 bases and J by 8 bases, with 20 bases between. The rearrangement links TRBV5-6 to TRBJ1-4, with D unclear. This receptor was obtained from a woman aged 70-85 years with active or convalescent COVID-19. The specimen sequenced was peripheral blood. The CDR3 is CASSSGVGVGEEKLFF. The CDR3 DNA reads TGTGCCAGCAGCTCCGGTGTTGGGGTTGGGGAGGAAAAACTGTTTTTT.